The T cell receptor beta chain under discussion was sequenced for a study of shared clonotypes between healthy human individuals. The study's findings and limits: Donor clonotype sharing was expected to depend on sequencing depth.

The protocol was immunoSEQ multiplex PCR, while the TCRdb copy is restricted to in-frame clones and leaves out a portion. In the table there are about 2.4 million clones, 93% of which are singletons. Notes on this clone: What it binds is not known.

The source of this sequence is a man younger than 30 in good health. Some clones in this sample may be carry-over from other donors' samples. Sequenced input: naive CD4+ T cells from PBMCs. The sample's subset: CD45RA+ positively selected.

The CDR3 nucleotides are TGTGCCAGCAGCTCCCCCAGACAGGGTAGCTACGAGCAGTACTTC. This gives the protein CASSSPRQGSYEQYF. The V gene is TRBV7-2, the J gene TRBJ2-7, with 7 bases matching TRBD1. The germline V gene has CDR1 SGHTA and CDR2 FQGNSA. The CDR3 length is 15 residues. J gave up 3 bases and V 4 bases, and 9 bases lay outside the gene matches.